This T cell receptor (beta chain) was sequenced for a study of identifying expanded T cells in peripheral blood. This CDR3 spans 13 amino acids. From germline, CDR1 is MNHNY and CDR2 SVGAGI (reference sequence). Trimming removed 7 bases at V and 3 bases at J, with 12 bases between. Clones were read by immunoSEQ multiplex PCR, and TCRdb kept only the in-frame ones, dropping some. The sample carries 60,000 to 70,000 clones, around 86% recorded once. The chain uses TRBV6-6 and TRBJ1-1; D is unclear. Material: blood. This TCR derives from a person aged 18 to 75 in good health. CDR3 bases: TGTGCCAGCACCCGGGAAACCGACACTGAAGCTTTCTTT. It translates to CASTRETDTEAFF.